This is a list of T cell receptor beta chains from one sample in a study of response to subunit inactivated influenza vaccine. TCRdb re-called the RT-PCR reads through MiXCR, storing one row per CDR3 protein. The sample lists over 750,000 distinct CDR3 sequences, about 20% seen once, with 10% in the top ten. The sequenced sample was PBMCs from blood, obtained 4 to 6 days after vaccination. Source of these receptors: a man aged 45 to 65 who received an inactivated influenza vaccine. Each CDR3 is given without its conserved first and last residue. Each record gives: clone size, D gene, V gene, J gene, CDR3 protein. The D gene is left open where the match is weak. Not all rows give a size; the values are once, few, many and, for expanded clones, a class.

abundance: few
d_gene: -
v_gene: TRBV10-3
j_gene: TRBJ2-1
CDR3aa: AIRDIRDGWNEQF

abundance: -
d_gene: -
v_gene: TRBV6-1
j_gene: TRBJ1-1
CDR3aa: ASSGISMNTEAF

abundance: few
d_gene: -
v_gene: TRBV7-2
j_gene: TRBJ2-3
CDR3aa: ASREGRGTTDTQY

abundance: few
d_gene: TRBD2
v_gene: TRBV6-2/TRBV6-3
j_gene: TRBJ2-7
CDR3aa: ASSYRSGKGYEQY

abundance: few
d_gene: TRBD2
v_gene: TRBV24-1
j_gene: TRBJ2-1
CDR3aa: ATSDTRTSYNEQF

abundance: -
d_gene: -
v_gene: TRBV4-3
j_gene: TRBJ2-7
CDR3aa: ASSQDSDFYEQY

abundance: few
d_gene: -
v_gene: TRBV11-2
j_gene: TRBJ1-2
CDR3aa: ASSPLLQGSYGYT

abundance: -
d_gene: TRBD2
v_gene: TRBV6-5
j_gene: TRBJ2-1
CDR3aa: ASSWPTSIHNEQF

abundance: -
d_gene: -
v_gene: TRBV11-3
j_gene: TRBJ2-1
CDR3aa: ASSPRGRENEQF

abundance: -
d_gene: -
v_gene: TRBV4-2
j_gene: TRBJ1-4
CDR3aa: ASSPRMSREHRNINEKLF

abundance: -
d_gene: -
v_gene: TRBV9
j_gene: TRBJ2-7
CDR3aa: ASSLDSDYEQY

abundance: -
d_gene: -
v_gene: TRBV6-2/TRBV6-3
j_gene: TRBJ2-2
CDR3aa: ASSYSLASGELF

abundance: -
d_gene: -
v_gene: TRBV9
j_gene: TRBJ2-7
CDR3aa: ASSVELASRNEQY

abundance: few
d_gene: -
v_gene: TRBV4-3
j_gene: TRBJ1-1
CDR3aa: ASSQEDTEAF

abundance: many
d_gene: -
v_gene: TRBV21-1
j_gene: TRBJ2-1
CDR3aa: ASSKDRVGRFSDGNEQF

abundance: -
d_gene: TRBD2
v_gene: TRBV2
j_gene: TRBJ2-1
CDR3aa: ASRVGRASGNEQF

abundance: few
d_gene: TRBD1
v_gene: TRBV28
j_gene: TRBJ2-3
CDR3aa: ASSQGQEITDTQY

abundance: -
d_gene: TRBD2
v_gene: TRBV10-3
j_gene: TRBJ2-3
CDR3aa: AISEAYERGQRDTQY

abundance: -
d_gene: TRBD1
v_gene: TRBV5-1
j_gene: TRBJ1-2
CDR3aa: ASSSRQGLDYGYT

abundance: -
d_gene: -
v_gene: TRBV2
j_gene: TRBJ2-1
CDR3aa: ASSEDWTDEQF

abundance: few
d_gene: -
v_gene: TRBV20-1
j_gene: TRBJ2-3
CDR3aa: SARDPWSSTDTQY

abundance: -
d_gene: TRBD1
v_gene: TRBV5-1
j_gene: TRBJ2-7
CDR3aa: ASSLGGQDSYEQY

abundance: few
d_gene: TRBD2
v_gene: TRBV27
j_gene: TRBJ2-1
CDR3aa: ASSFSGTSGRNEQF

abundance: few
d_gene: TRBD2
v_gene: TRBV4-3
j_gene: TRBJ2-7
CDR3aa: ASSFVSGSREQY

abundance: few
d_gene: -
v_gene: TRBV5-1
j_gene: TRBJ2-2
CDR3aa: ASSSGHPDTGELF

abundance: few
d_gene: TRBD2
v_gene: TRBV6-5
j_gene: TRBJ2-7
CDR3aa: ASSYGLWRGIDYEQY

abundance: -
d_gene: TRBD1
v_gene: TRBV28
j_gene: TRBJ2-1
CDR3aa: ASSSGQGANEQF

abundance: -
d_gene: TRBD2
v_gene: TRBV20-1
j_gene: TRBJ2-5
CDR3aa: SARSTSGAPGLYQY

abundance: many
d_gene: -
v_gene: TRBV6-2/TRBV6-3
j_gene: TRBJ1-2
CDR3aa: ASSPGSSQRYGYT

abundance: -
d_gene: TRBD1
v_gene: TRBV19
j_gene: TRBJ2-7
CDR3aa: ASSITGTGPYEQY

abundance: -
d_gene: -
v_gene: TRBV6-1
j_gene: TRBJ2-1
CDR3aa: ASGRVMRDEQF

abundance: once
d_gene: TRBD1
v_gene: TRBV7-2
j_gene: TRBJ2-1
CDR3aa: ASSLAGVGTGGVQF

abundance: -
d_gene: -
v_gene: TRBV27
j_gene: TRBJ2-3
CDR3aa: ASSQGGGLSTDTQY

abundance: few
d_gene: -
v_gene: TRBV7-2
j_gene: TRBJ1-1
CDR3aa: ASSLVSSATEAF

abundance: few
d_gene: TRBD1
v_gene: TRBV2
j_gene: TRBJ2-4
CDR3aa: ASRPGTGKNIQY

abundance: -
d_gene: TRBD1
v_gene: TRBV2
j_gene: TRBJ1-1
CDR3aa: ASRIGTGISTEAF